This TCR beta chain was recorded in a study of beta chain features in type 1 diabetes. Study-wide results and limits: More deletions and fewer insertions at VDJ junctions were seen in type 1 diabetes patients. Any HLA type influence on TCRB rearrangement was left unresolved here.

Sort purity for all populations was recorded as exceeding 98%. What was sequenced were expressed TCRB transcripts, since all of the isolated RNA had been reverse transcribed. Method: immunoSEQ multiplex PCR; TCRdb's copy keeps in-frame clones and lacks some. Of approximately 150,000 clones in the sample, over 9.5% were seen once. Details on this clone: Its antigen remains unidentified.

V trimming: 10 bases; J trimming: 2 bases; junction bases outside the gene matches: 6. This CDR3 comprises 14 residues. Germline V gene sequence: CDR1 MNHEY, CDR2 SVGAGI. The chain employs TRBV6-5 and TRBJ2-5; 11 positions agree with TRBD2. Sequences were obtained from naive CD4+ T cells from blood. The sequence derives from a man aged 18 to 29 in good health. CDR3 DNA sequence: TGTGCCACAGCCACTAGCGGGGGACAAGAGACCCAGTACTTC. It is translated as CATATSGGQETQYF.